Shown below are 5 T cell receptor beta chains from a single sample sequenced in a study of vaccination and CD4 T cells after COVID-19. No antigen is known for these receptors. Treatment specified: approximately nine-day PBMC culture with coronavirus spike peptide pools or control peptides (ViraFEST assay). Once obtained from cultured CD4+ T cells, the DNA was sequenced using the Oncomine TCR Beta short-read assay. TCRdb ran MiXCR on the PCR reads and lists one entry per CDR3 protein. The sample contains about 20,000 distinct CDR3 sequences, 23% of which appear only once. The sample taken for sequencing was cultured CD4+ T cells from blood. These receptors came from a human donor with COVID-19.

A few counts support this clonotype. The chain uses TRBV7-6 and TRBJ1-2, with 8 bases aligning to TRBD1. Germline CDR1 is SGHVS and CDR2 is FNYEAQ. Trimming at V came to 5 bases and at J to 6 bases, leaving 8 bases not matched to a gene. CDR3 size: 14 residues. Written as DNA, the CDR3 is TGTGCCAGCAGCCTGACAGGGGCCATCGATGGCTACACCTTC. Its protein is CASSLTGAIDGYTF.

By its share, this clonotype is medium-sized (0.01 to 0.1%). The gene calls are TRBV7-2 and TRBJ1-2; D gene ambiguous. The CDR3 is made up of 13 amino acids. Between the trimmed V and J ends, which lost 0 bases and 8 bases, there was a span of 10 bases. Germline CDR1 SGHTA, CDR2 FQGNSA. This CDR3 is CASSLAGVGGYTF. For the CDR3, the DNA is TGTGCCAGCAGCTTAGCCGGGGTTGGCGGCTACACCTTC. Full variable domain (outside the CDR3, taken from reference TRBV7-2 and TRBJ1-2): GAGVSQSPSNKVTEKGKDVELRCDPISGHTALYWYRQSLGQGLEFLIYFQGNSAPDKSGLPSDRFSAERTGGSVSTLTIQRTQQEDSAVYLCASSLAGVGGYTFGSGTRLTVV.

The chain uses TRBV12-3 or TRBV12-4 and TRBJ1-1; D may be TRBD1 (6 bases). Trimming removed 3 bases from V and 1 base from J, with 12 bases in between. This CDR3 is 15 amino acids long. The CDR3 DNA reads as TGTGCCAGCAGTTTGCTTCCGGGGGCGAACACTGAAGCTTTCTTT. Encoded protein: CASSLLPGANTEAFF.

The chain joins TRBV2 to TRBJ1-1; perhaps TRBD1 as D (6 bases). The germline CDR1 and CDR2 sequences are SNHLY and FYNNEI. Trimming shortened V by 6 bases and J by 1 base, and 9 bases separated the two germline ends. CDR3 length: 13 residues. The CDR3 DNA reads TGTGCCAGCAGATTGACAGGGAACACTGAAGCTTTCTTT. Encoded protein: CASRLTGNTEAFF.

This clonotype has more than one count but fewer than ten. V is TRBV27 and J is TRBJ2-3, with D possibly matching TRBD2 (5 bases). The CDR3 sequence is 14 residues long. Trimming removed 4 bases at V and 7 bases at J, with 15 bases between. Looked up from germline, CDR1 is MNHEY and CDR2 is SMNVEV (reference sequence). CDR3 bases: TGTGCCAGCAGTTCGTCCCGCGGGCCTTATACGCAGTATTTT. This sequence encodes CASSSSRGPYTQYF.